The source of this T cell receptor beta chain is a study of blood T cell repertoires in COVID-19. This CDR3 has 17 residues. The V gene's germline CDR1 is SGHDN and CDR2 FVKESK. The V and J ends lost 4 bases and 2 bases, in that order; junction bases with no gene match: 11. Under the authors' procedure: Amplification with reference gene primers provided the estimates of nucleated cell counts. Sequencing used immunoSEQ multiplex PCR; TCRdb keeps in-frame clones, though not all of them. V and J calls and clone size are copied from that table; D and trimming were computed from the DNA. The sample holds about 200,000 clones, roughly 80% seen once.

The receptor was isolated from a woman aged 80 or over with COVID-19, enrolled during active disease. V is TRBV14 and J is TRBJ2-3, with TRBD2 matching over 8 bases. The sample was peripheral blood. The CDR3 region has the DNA TGTGCCAGCAGCCTTCGGAGAACTAGCGGATACACAGATACGCAGTATTTT. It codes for CASSLRRTSGYTDTQYF. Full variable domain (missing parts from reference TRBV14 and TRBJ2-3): EAGVTQFPSHSVIEKGQTVTLRCDPISGHDNLYWYRRVMGKEIKFLLHFVKESKQDESGMPNNRFLAERTGGTYSTLKVQPAELEDSGVYFCASSLRRTSGYTDTQYFGPGTRLTVL.